This TCR beta chain is from a study of tumor-infiltrating lymphocytes in localized non-small cell lung cancer (dated by TCRdb to about 2021). Background on the whole study: The cohort included patients whose samples were collected after neoadjuvant chemotherapy, as well as both smokers and never-smokers and several histologies. Each patient provided resected tumor tissue plus uninvolved lung tissue from the same patient, with the uninvolved lung tissue described as non-adjacent to the tumor. The same patients underwent several integrated assays, with TCR sequencing performed together with flow cytometry, multiplex immunofluorescence, RNA-seq, exome sequencing and proteomics. In total, the ICON cohort was made up of about 150 surgical patients who had localized non-small cell lung cancer and whose tumors were resected. The paired tumor versus uninvolved lung comparison of immunoSEQ T-cell fraction included some 54 patients. Study-wide conclusions, independent of this receptor: Tumor T-cell fraction from TCR sequencing was not associated with recurrence-free survival (p = 0.61). Consistent with immunofluorescence CD3 counts, TCRbeta sequencing supported greater T cell infiltration in tumors than in uninvolved lung tissue. Because different pieces of the same tissue were used for different assays, technical variation could not be separated from intratumor heterogeneity. No difference in TCR-derived T-cell fraction was observed between the flow cytometry-defined immunotypes IM1 (good prognosis) and IM2 (poor prognosis). Since assay coverage differed from patient to patient depending on how much tissue was available, TCR sequencing was done for only a subset of the cohort.

CDR1 and CDR2 are read off the germline V gene as MDHEN and SYDVKM. The CDR3 covers 13 residues, taking in both the cysteine and the phenylalanine. The only DNA kept is the CDR3, 39 bases in frame from the first base. This clone showed up just a few times. This clone's antigen is unknown. At one boundary the junction diverges from the germline segment, which might be a read error. ICON enrollment began in April 2016, and the last patient was enrolled in late 2018. In a subcohort of 76 patients, fresh tumor and matched uninvolved tissue were collected for in-depth immune analyses, with TCR sequencing among those analyses. No cell sorting was done, and TCR sequencing was instead run on DNA isolated from bulk tissue. The T-cell fraction in tumor and uninvolved lung tissue was provided by TCR sequencing with the immunoSEQ assay. The authors processed their data as follows. For survival analysis, patients were split into high (upper tertile) and low (lower two tertiles) T-cell fraction groups and compared by log-rank test. A signed-rank test was used to test paired tumor versus uninvolved lung differences in T-cell fraction. What TCRdb holds here is the immuneACCESS table cut down to in-frame rearrangements. Part of the clones is not present; checked against another copy, under half of the missing clones reflect an unresolved V gene, and the others are unexplained. V and J calls and clone size are copied from that table; D and trimming were computed from the DNA. The sample table lists 12,000 or so clones, 80% to 90% of them with a count of one. The ten largest clones capture over 7% of the sample.

The sequence was obtained from a human donor with non-small cell lung cancer. The rearranged chain carries TRBV28 and TRBJ2-3; the D gene is not confidently resolved. Sequencing input: lung tumor tissue. For the CDR3, the sequence is CASSLPNLVQPSF. The DNA sequence reads TGTGCCAGCAGTTTACCCAATCTTGTGCAGCCCTCATTT.